Listed below are T cell receptor beta chains from one sample, sequenced in a study of CD8 T cells in Susac syndrome. TCRdb itself ran the immunoSEQ multiplex PCR reads through MiXCR, one entry per CDR3 protein. The sample has about 240,000 distinct CDR3 sequences; about 96% are singletons. Material: CD4+ T cells from PBMCs. The source of these receptors is a human donor with Susac syndrome. Both conserved end residues are part of each CDR3. A D gene is named only where the DNA matches it firmly.

D gene	V gene	J gene	CDR3 DNA	CDR3 protein
.	TRBV3-1	TRBJ1-2	TGTGCCAGCAGCCTAGGGACATCGGCCTTACCTTATGGCTACACCTTC	CASSLGTSALPYGYTF
TRBD2	TRBV5-1	TRBJ2-7	TGCGCCAGCAGCTTTAGCGGGGACACCTACGAGCAGTACTTC	CASSFSGDTYEQYF
.	TRBV12-3/TRBV12-4	TRBJ2-5	TGTGCCAGCAGTTCAAACAGGCGAGAGACCCAGTACTTC	CASSSNRRETQYF
TRBD1	TRBV6-2/TRBV6-3	TRBJ1-2	TGTGCCAGCAGTCAAGGACAGGGTCTATATGGCTACACCTTC	CASSQGQGLYGYTF
TRBD1	TRBV4-1	TRBJ2-5	TGCGCCAGCAGCCTGGACAGGGGGCCCGAAGAGACCCAGTACTTC	CASSLDRGPEETQYF
TRBD1	TRBV2	TRBJ1-2	TGTGCCAGCAGTGAATATGGGGACAGGGGGTTCTATGGCTACACCTTC	CASSEYGDRGFYGYTF
.	TRBV9	TRBJ2-6	TGTGCCAGCAGCGTAGTAGGGCAGGGACTCTCTGGGGCCAACGTCCTGACTTTC	CASSVVGQGLSGANVLTF
TRBD1	TRBV15	TRBJ1-2	TGTGCCACCAGCACACGAAATAAGACAGGGGTACGGTTTGGCTACACCTTC	CATSTRNKTGVRFGYTF
TRBD2	TRBV13	TRBJ2-2	TGTGCCAGCAGCCCCCCGGATAGCGGGAGGCCGGGCACCGGGGAGCTGTTTTTT	CASSPPDSGRPGTGELFF
.	TRBV20-1	TRBJ2-7	TGCAGTGCTAGAGTAGCAGGCCGATCCTACGAGCAGTACTTC	CSARVAGRSYEQYF
TRBD1	TRBV20-1	TRBJ2-3	TGCAGTGCTAGAGATCGCAGGGGGCGGGCCACAGATACGCAGTATTTT	CSARDRRGRATDTQYF
.	TRBV11-3	TRBJ1-1	TGTGCCAGCAGCTTACCCCCGGCTGAAGCTTTCTTT	CASSLPPAEAFF
.	TRBV20-1	TRBJ1-1	TGCAGTGCTAGAGATGTGTTTAAGTGGGGAAGGTCTACTGAAGCTTTCTTT	CSARDVFKWGRSTEAFF
.	TRBV9	TRBJ1-2	TGTGCCAGCAGCGTAGCGGGAAACTATGGCTACACCTTC	CASSVAGNYGYTF
TRBD1	TRBV29-1	TRBJ1-2	TGCAGCATACAGACAGGGAACTATGGCTACACCTTC	CSIQTGNYGYTF
.	TRBV28	TRBJ2-7	TGTGCCAGCAGTTCAGGGACACCGACCTACGAGCAGTACTTC	CASSSGTPTYEQYF
.	TRBV20-1	TRBJ1-1	TGCAGTGCTAGATCCAGCACCACTGAAGCTTTCTTT	CSARSSTTEAFF
TRBD1	TRBV6-5	TRBJ2-7	TGTGCCAGCAGTTACTCAAGGGCAGGGGGATACGAGCAGTACTTC	CASSYSRAGGYEQYF
TRBD2	TRBV11-2	TRBJ2-2	TGTGCCAGCAGCTTAGGGACTAGCGGGAGGCCCGGGGAGCTGTTTTTT	CASSLGTSGRPGELFF
.	TRBV11-1	TRBJ1-2	TGTGCCAGCAGCCGCGGACGGCTCGACTTC	CASSRGRLDF
.	TRBV12-3/TRBV12-4	TRBJ1-5	TGTGCCAGCGGTCCGAGGGGGCCCCAGCATTTT	CASGPRGPQHF
.	TRBV28	TRBJ1-1	TGTGCCAGCACCGCCCTTTCAGGGAAGGCTTTCTTT	CASTALSGKAFF
.	TRBV27	TRBJ1-4	TGTGCCAGCAGTAGGAGAGGGGGTGAAAAACTGTTTTTT	CASSRRGGEKLFF
.	TRBV11-3	TRBJ2-7	TGTGCCAGCAGCTTAGATCTGGGTTCTTACGAGCAGTACTTC	CASSLDLGSYEQYF